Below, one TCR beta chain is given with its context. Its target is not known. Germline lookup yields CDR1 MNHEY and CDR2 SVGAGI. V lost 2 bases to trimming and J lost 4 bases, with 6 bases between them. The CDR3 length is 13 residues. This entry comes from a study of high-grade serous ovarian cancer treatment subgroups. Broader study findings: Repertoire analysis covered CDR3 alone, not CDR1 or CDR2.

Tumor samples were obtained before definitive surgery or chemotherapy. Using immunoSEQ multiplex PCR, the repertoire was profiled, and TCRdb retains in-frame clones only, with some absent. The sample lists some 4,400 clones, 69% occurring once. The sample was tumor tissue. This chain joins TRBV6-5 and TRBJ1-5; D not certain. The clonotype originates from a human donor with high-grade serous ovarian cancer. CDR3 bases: TGTGCCAGCAGTTACGGTGGGAATCAGCCCCAGCATTTT. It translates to CASSYGGNQPQHF.